This T cell receptor beta chain was recorded in a study of CD8 T cells in Susac syndrome. An input of roughly 0.5 to 1 ug of RNA was subjected to reverse transcription using random hexamers. The immunoSEQ assay covered 54 Vbeta and 13 Jbeta segments for CDR3. Using its own MiXCR run on the immunoSEQ multiplex PCR reads, TCRdb lists one record per CDR3 protein. The repertoire holds hundreds of thousands of distinct CDR3 sequences, with around 83% as singletons. The CDR3 consists of 14 residues. The V gene's germline CDR1 is MNHEY and CDR2 SVGAGI. Trimming stripped 5 bases from V and 4 bases from J, with 14 bases between. The authors carried out high-throughput sequencing of TCR beta. They applied it to CD8+ and CD4+ T cells obtained from blood. The patients serving as multiple sclerosis controls were treatment-naive. They had stable or active relapsing-remitting disease and fulfilled revised McDonald criteria.

This clonotype was observed once. The TCR was taken from a human donor with multiple sclerosis. The chain combines TRBV6-5 with TRBJ1-1, with D possibly being TRBD1 (5 bases). The specimen was CD8+ T cells from PBMCs. The CDR3 DNA reads as TGTGCCAGCAGTCACCGGGACGGGGGCACTGAAGCTTTCTTT. Translated, it gives CASSHRDGGTEAFF.